These T cell receptor beta chains were read from a single sample in a study of cytomegalovirus exposure and HLA in healthy donors. Only in-frame clones appear in the TCRdb table, and some are missing; sequencing was by immunoSEQ multiplex PCR. The repertoire includes 110,000 to 150,000 clones, 78% of them detected once, and around 2.9% sits in the top ten. The sample consisted of PBMCs. These receptors all come from a female donor in good health and CMV-seronegative. The CDR3 runs from the conserved cysteine through the conserved F or W. The order of the fields is J gene, V gene, CDR3 protein.

J gene: TRBJ2-5
V gene: TRBV28
CDR3 protein: CASSQKLAGHQETQYF

J gene: TRBJ2-5
V gene: TRBV5-1
CDR3 protein: CASSGGRSWETQYF

J gene: TRBJ1-5
V gene: TRBV28
CDR3 protein: CASAMGNQPQHF

J gene: TRBJ2-7
V gene: TRBV5-4
CDR3 protein: CASSPPLGGGSSYEQYF

J gene: TRBJ1-2
V gene: TRBV29-1
CDR3 protein: CSVVFLTAPYGYTF

J gene: TRBJ1-1
V gene: TRBV2
CDR3 protein: CASSEADRGEAFF

J gene: TRBJ1-1
V gene: TRBV11-2
CDR3 protein: CASSPGQGWNTEAFF

J gene: TRBJ1-4
V gene: TRBV28
CDR3 protein: CASSLQGLWEKLFF

J gene: TRBJ2-3
V gene: TRBV30
CDR3 protein: CAWSASGTQYF

J gene: TRBJ2-7
V gene: TRBV6-1
CDR3 protein: CASSVYQGNGQQYF

J gene: TRBJ1-2
V gene: TRBV6-6
CDR3 protein: CASTSTVNYGYTF

J gene: TRBJ1-1
V gene: TRBV29-1
CDR3 protein: CSGQQGAGGAFF

J gene: TRBJ2-7
V gene: TRBV5-1
CDR3 protein: CASSLRGQQSYEQYF

J gene: TRBJ2-3
V gene: TRBV29-1
CDR3 protein: CSVASGSADTQYF